This TCR beta chain emerged from a study of CD8 T cells in Susac syndrome. This clonotype was observed once. CDR1 and CDR2 (germline): MNHEY, SVGAGI. J gave up 6 bases and V 4 bases, and 6 bases lay outside the gene matches. The CDR3 extends over 16 amino acids. Random hexamers primed reverse transcription of about 0.5 to 1 ug RNA. Each CDR3 protein is one row after TCRdb ran MiXCR on the immunoSEQ multiplex PCR reads. The table has around 120,000 distinct CDR3 sequences, more than 85% seen once. The chain has TRBV6-5 and TRBJ2-3; TRBD2 aligns across 14 bases. This clonotype originated in a human donor with multiple sclerosis. Sequencing was carried out using CD4+ T cells from PBMCs. The CDR3 nucleotides read TGTGCCAGCAGTTTGACCGGGACTAGCGGGGGTGATACGCAGTATTTT. Its translation is CASSLTGTSGGDTQYF.